Presented here are 21 T cell receptor beta chains from one specimen sequenced in a study of cytomegalovirus exposure and HLA in healthy donors listed by TCRdb under 2017. Receptor libraries were prepared by the immunoSEQ multiplex PCR assay. The multiplex PCR relied on a mix of 60 forward primers for TCR Vbeta segments and 13 reverse primers for TCR Jbeta segments. The clones in this table, taken by TCRdb from immuneACCESS, are in-frame only. Not every clone is retained; where verified, under half of the shortfall comes from an unresolved V gene, and the cause of the rest is unknown. This sample is represented by hundreds of thousands of clones; around 65% of them were singletons. The leading ten clones occupy about 2.1% of the sample. The sequencing input was PBMCs. These TCRs come from a female donor in good health and CMV-seronegative.

This clone showed up just a few times. The chain links TRBV1 to TRBJ2-7; the table's D call, TRBD2, was not checked against the DNA. TRBV1 is shown as a pseudogene. The CDR3 runs to 16 residues. The CDR3 DNA follows: TGCACCAGCAGCCAGGGGACTAGCGGGAGGGCCAATGAGCAGTACTTC. As protein: CTSSQGTSGRANEQYF.

The chain uses TRBV10-2 and TRBJ2-2; TRBD1 aligns across 8 bases. CDR3 size: 13 residues. Germline CDR1 WSHSY, CDR2 SAAADI. The ends lost 7 bases at V and 6 bases at J; junction bases unmatched: 4. DNA of the CDR3: TGCGCCAGCACAGGGGGCTCCCCCGGGGAGCTGTTTTTT. Its protein is CASTGGSPGELFF.

The J gene is TRBJ2-5, the V gene TRBV20-1; possibly TRBD2 for D (5 bases). CDR1 DFQATT and CDR2 SNEGSKA come from the germline V gene (reference sequence). The CDR3 runs to 11 residues. The CDR3 here is CSLGSEETQYF. For the CDR3, the DNA is TGCAGCCTGGGGAGTGAAGAGACCCAGTACTTC.

In its sample, this clone was seen a few times. This sequence joins TRBV5-4 and TRBJ2-1, with a tentative D call TRBD2 (6 bases). This CDR3 is built from 12 residues. V lost 5 bases to trimming and J lost 9 bases, with 12 bases between them. The germline gives CDR1 SGHNT, CDR2 YYREEE (reference sequence). The CDR3 bases are TGTGCCAGCAGTATCACGGGGGTTGAGCAGTTCTTC. It codes for CASSITGVEQFF.

The chain recombines TRBV9 with TRBJ2-1; 14 positions agree with TRBD2. The ends lost 5 bases at V and 8 bases at J; junction bases unmatched: 6. Germline V gives CDR1 SGDLS, CDR2 YYNGEE. The CDR3 is 15 residues long. This chain's CDR3 is CASRGLAGGGHEQFF. CDR3 bases: TGTGCCAGCAGAGGACTAGCGGGAGGTGGCCATGAGCAGTTCTTC.

J is TRBJ1-1 and V is TRBV2; a possible D gene is TRBD1 (6 bases). The V end lost 6 bases, the J end lost 7 bases, and 12 bases lay between the germline ends. Germline V CDR1 and CDR2: SNHLY, FYNNEI. The CDR3 runs 12 residues. The CDR3 is CASRDRYNEAFF. The CDR3 nucleotides are TGTGCCAGCAGGGACAGATACAATGAAGCTTTCTTT.

The V call is TRBV29-1, the J call TRBJ2-5; the D is unclear. Trimming removed 4 bases from V and 0 bases from J, with 9 bases in between. CDR3 length: 13 residues. The germline V gene has CDR1 SQVTM and CDR2 ANQGSEA. The CDR3 DNA follows: TGCAGCGTTGCCGGTCTGGACCAAGAGACCCAGTACTTC. Residues: CSVAGLDQETQYF.

The rearrangement uses TRBV5-6 and TRBJ2-3, with D maybe TRBD2 (5 bases). The ends were cut back, 3 bases at V and 3 bases at J, with 5 bases in the middle. CDR1 is SGHDT, CDR2 YYEEEE, per germline. The CDR3 spans 12 residues. The CDR3, as DNA: TGTGCCAGCAGCTGGAGGACAGATACGCAGTATTTT. As protein: CASSWRTDTQYF.

The rearrangement links TRBV15 to TRBJ1-2; a possible D gene is TRBD1 (5 bases). Germline lookup yields CDR1 LNHNV and CDR2 YYDKDF (reference sequence). The CDR3 consists of 13 residues. The V gene lost 5 bases and the J gene lost 8 bases, with 15 bases spanning the gap. This chain's CDR3 is CATSLGRGYGYTF. In nucleotides, the CDR3 is TGTGCCACCAGCCTCGGAAGGGGTTACGGCTACACCTTC.

The chain uses TRBV28 and TRBJ2-7, with 9 bases aligning to TRBD1. V shed 2 bases, J shed 3 bases, and the junction held 8 bases outside the gene matches. The germline CDR1 and CDR2 sequences are MDHEN and SYDVKM. The CDR3 length is 16 residues. CDR3 region: CASSLPGTGKSYEQYF. In DNA form, the CDR3 reads TGTGCCAGCAGTTTACCCGGGACAGGGAAAAGCTACGAGCAGTACTTC.

The chain is built from TRBV15 and TRBJ2-1; possibly TRBD2 for D (5 bases). Germline CDR1 is LNHNV and CDR2 is YYDKDF (reference sequence). The V end lost 4 bases, the J end lost 3 bases, and 13 bases lay between the germline ends. The CDR3 consists of 15 residues. CDR3 loop: CATSIGLPIYNEQFF. For the CDR3, the DNA is TGTGCCACCAGCATTGGACTTCCCATCTACAATGAGCAGTTCTTC.

This clone was counted between two and nine times. V gene TRBV14 combines with J gene TRBJ1-2, with 7 bases fitting TRBD1. The CDR3 is made up of 14 amino acids. The J segment lost 3 bases and the V segment lost 4 bases, leaving 5 bases of the junction unmatched. Germline CDR1 reads SGHDN; CDR2 reads FVKESK. CDR3 sequence reads: CASSLVTGDYGYTF. DNA for the CDR3: TGTGCCAGCAGCCTTGTCACAGGGGACTATGGCTACACCTTC.

The sample holds a few counts of this clone. The chain employs TRBV18 and TRBJ1-1; TRBD1 aligns across 8 bases. This CDR3 has 14 amino acids. V shed 5 bases and J 1 base; nucleotides not matched to a gene: 3. Germline V gene lookup returns CDR1 KGHSH and CDR2 LQKENI. CDR3 DNA: TGTGCCAGCTCATTCCAGGGGGCGAACACTGAAGCTTTCTTT. Its translation is CASSFQGANTEAFF.

This clone occurred once. J is TRBJ2-1 and V is TRBV9; TRBD2 agrees at 8 bases. This CDR3 is 17 amino acids long. Germline CDR1 SGDLS, CDR2 YYNGEE. J was trimmed by 2 bases and V by 3 bases; bases with no gene match: 10. The CDR3, as DNA: TGTGCCAGCAGCGCCACCCGACTAGCGATACCCTACAATGAGCAGTTCTTC. The encoded protein is CASSATRLAIPYNEQFF. Complete variable domain (other parts from reference TRBV9 and TRBJ2-1): DSGVTQTPKHLITATGQRVTLRCSPRSGDLSVYWYQQSLDQGLQFLIQYYNGEERAKGNILERFSAQQFPDLHSELNLSSLELGDSALYFCASSATRLAIPYNEQFFGPGTRLTVL.

The V call is TRBV21-1, the J call TRBJ2-1; TRBD2, the D gene given by the table, was not confirmed from the DNA. TRBV21-1 is reported as a pseudogene. The CDR3 sequence is 20 residues long. CDR3 amino acids: CASSNTRGTSGASSYNEQFF. Written as DNA, the CDR3 is TGTGCCAGCAGCAATACGAGAGGGACTAGCGGGGCCAGCTCCTACAATGAGCAGTTCTTC.

The chain links TRBV6-1 to TRBJ2-7; D might be TRBD2 (6 bases). This CDR3 is built from 14 residues. Germline CDR1 is MNHNS and CDR2 is SASEGT. Trimming pared 2 bases from V and 2 bases from J, leaving 10 bases between. Here the CDR3 reads CASSEMAGPYEQYF. In DNA, the CDR3 is TGTGCCAGCAGTGAAATGGCGGGGCCCTACGAGCAGTACTTC.

This clone was counted a single time. This rearrangement joins TRBV14 to TRBJ2-1; TRBD2 matches at 7 bases. Germline V lookup: CDR1 SGHDN, CDR2 FVKESK. The CDR3 loop spans 14 amino acids. Trimming at V came to 6 bases and at J to 4 bases, leaving 6 bases not matched to a gene. CDR3 DNA sequence: TGTGCCAGCAGTGTACTAGCGCGGTACAATGAGCAGTTCTTC. Its translation: CASSVLARYNEQFF.

The chain joins TRBV7-2 to TRBJ1-1; D not certain. This CDR3 comprises 13 residues. Germline values: CDR1 SGHTA, CDR2 FQGNSA. The ends were cut back, 4 bases at V and 0 bases at J, with 6 bases in the middle. CDR3 in amino acids: CASSSHMNTEAFF. CDR3 sequence (DNA): TGTGCCAGCAGCTCGCACATGAACACTGAAGCTTTCTTT.

This clone appeared a single time. The rearrangement links TRBV7-9 to TRBJ2-7; TRBD2 matches at 12 bases. CDR3 length equals 17 residues. Germline V gene sequence: CDR1 SEHNR, CDR2 FQNEAQ (reference sequence). Trimming at V came to 1 base and at J to 4 bases, leaving 8 bases not matched to a gene. The DNA for the CDR3 is TGTGCCAGCAGCTTAGTTCTAGCGGGAGGGGGTTCGTACGAGCAGTACTTC. It yields the protein CASSLVLAGGGSYEQYF. The variable domain in full, with the rest retrieved from reference TRBV7-9 and TRBJ2-7, is DTGVSQNPRHKITKRGQNVTFRCDPISEHNRLYWYRQTLGQGPEFLTYFQNEAQLEKSRLLSDRFSAERPKGSFSTLEIQRTEQGDSAMYLCASSLVLAGGGSYEQYFGPGTRLTVT.

The rearrangement links TRBV25-1 to TRBJ2-5, with 10 nucleotides matching TRBD1. The DNA end is more similar to TRBJ2-7, so the J call may be wrong. Germline values: CDR1 MGHDK, CDR2 SYGVNS. The length of the CDR3 is 14 residues. The CDR3 DNA reads TGTGCCAGCAGTGAACGGACAGGGGGGCGCGAGCAGTACTTC. Its protein is CASSERTGGREQYF.

The rearrangement links TRBV28 to TRBJ1-4, with D possibly being TRBD1 (6 bases). This CDR3 spans 13 amino acids. CDR1 is MDHEN and CDR2 is SYDVKM in the germline V gene. Trimming took 6 bases from V and 5 from J, leaving 10 bases between them. CDR3 in amino acids: CASRYDRNEKLFF. The CDR3 DNA follows: TGTGCCAGCAGATATGACAGGAATGAAAAACTGTTTTTT.